This TCR beta chain emerged from a study of blood T cells in healthy people across ages. Study results and limitations: A strong correlation was found between TCR beta diversity and the percentage of naive T cells. Estimates based on one million T cells were treated as lower bounds.

About this clonotype itself: The antigen remains unidentified.

Using a J-beta primer mix together with a sample-barcoded 5' primer, a second PCR was run for about 6 to 11 cycles. A single record per CDR3 protein comes from TCRdb applying MiXCR to the 5' RACE reads. Among fewer than 2,000,000 distinct CDR3 sequences listed, 34% were seen once. V shed 6 bases, J shed 7 bases, and the junction held 9 bases outside the gene matches. The CDR3 runs 14 residues. In germline, CDR1 is SNHLY, CDR2 FYNNEI. Peripheral blood samples of roughly 9.8 milliliters were drawn from each donor. The genes are TRBV2 and TRBJ1-5; 7 bases are shared with TRBD1. This TCR came from a woman aged 30 to 39 in good health. Specimen: blood. The chain's CDR3 is CASSLDRAPQPQHF. Here the CDR3 DNA reads TGTGCCAGCAGCCTAGACAGGGCCCCCCAGCCCCAGCATTTT. The whole variable domain, filled in from reference TRBV2 and TRBJ1-5, reads EPEVTQTPSHQVTQMGQEVILRCVPISNHLYFYWYRQILGQKVEFLVSFYNNEISEKSEIFDDQFSVERPDGSNFTLKIRSTKLEDSAMYFCASSLDRAPQPQHFGDGTRLSIL.